The present T cell receptor (beta chain) was sequenced within a study of human T cells and chemical hapten exposure. Study-level background: DPC 0.01% went on the upper back by patch test, with reading at 6 days. A patient group, mainly female, showed alopecia areata, totalis or universalis.

Germline CDR1 and CDR2: MDHEN and SYDVKM. Trimming stripped 5 bases from V and 4 bases from J, with 15 bases between. This CDR3 region has 15 residues. Study outcomes and limitations: Clustering by CDR3 similarity yielded significantly more large clusters from expanded TCRs than controls.

The sample's time point: pre-sensitization, week 0. This sample's treatment: therapeutic diphenylcyclopropenone sensitization with weekly scalp DPC. Whole blood that had not been fractionated was the source of extracted total RNA. TCRdb passed the RACE reads through MiXCR, listing each CDR3 protein once. The sample shows under 200,000 distinct CDR3 sequences, nearly 30% of them seen only once. This clonotype appeared a few times. The antigen remains unidentified. V and J are TRBV28 and TRBJ2-1; TRBD2 might be the D (7 bases). The material was whole blood, obtained in connection with sensitization to the hapten diphenylcyclopropenone (DPC). The TCR was taken from a woman in her 30s with alopecia areata. Some clones in this sample may be carry-over from other donors' samples. In DNA form, the CDR3 reads TGTGCCAGCAGTATAGGGGGGAGGGCGTACAATGAGCAGTTCTTC. Translation: CASSIGGRAYNEQFF.